This T cell receptor (beta chain) was retrieved from a study of T cells in Graves' hyperthyroidism and ophthalmopathy. It was RNA transcripts that yielded the amplified TCR beta CDR3 regions. HTBI primers were the set used in a first-round RT-PCR of the TCR CDR3. TCRdb reprocessed the multiplex PCR reads with MiXCR, giving one entry per CDR3 protein. The sample holds around 290,000 distinct CDR3 sequences, approximately 17% seen once. The CDR3 is made up of 16 amino acids. V dropped 0 bases and J dropped 6; count of bases not matched to a gene: 8. Germline lookup yields CDR1 MNHEY and CDR2 SVGAGI. Sequencing used blood. This rearrangement joins TRBV6-5 to TRBJ2-3, with TRBD2 identical over 8 bases. The receptor's source is a woman aged 60-70 years with Graves' ophthalmopathy. In nucleotides, the CDR3 is TGTGCCAGCAGTTACTCGGGGGCGGGGGGTAGGGATACGCAGTATTTT. Translation: CASSYSGAGGRDTQYF.